By share of the sample, the clone carrying this T cell receptor beta chain is medium-sized. Its antigen is unknown. Only in-frame clones appear in the TCRdb table, and some are missing; sequencing was by immunoSEQ multiplex PCR. The sample has about 43,000 clones; 91% are singletons. Germline V gene data show CDR1 as SEHNR and CDR2 as FQNEAQ (reference sequence). With 5 bases removed from V and 5 bases from J, the gap between germline ends came to 21 bases. The length of the CDR3 is 16 residues. The sample is drawn from a study of T cells in localized non-small cell lung cancer. Findings of the study overall: There were a median roughly 60 of the top 100 tumor clones appearing in adjacent lung.

Material: PBMCs, obtained before any cancer treatment. The source of this sequence is a woman aged 35-75 years with stage II lung adenocarcinoma. The chain couples TRBV7-9 to TRBJ2-5; no definite D call. CDR3 region: CASSNEILVPQETQYF. CDR3 in DNA: TGTGCCAGCAGCAATGAAATACTGGTCCCCCAGGAGACCCAGTACTTC.